Presented here are 9 T cell receptor beta chains from one specimen sequenced in a study of CD8 T cells in Susac syndrome. An input of 0.5 to 1 ug of RNA was subjected to reverse transcription using random hexamers. TCRdb re-called the immunoSEQ multiplex PCR reads through MiXCR, storing one row per CDR3 protein. The sample consists of about 190,000 distinct CDR3 sequences, about 93% of them appearing once. Sequenced input: CD4+ T cells from PBMCs. The receptor source for this set is a human donor in good health.

The chain couples TRBV29-1 to TRBJ2-1; D unclear. The V gene's germline CDR1 is SQVTM and CDR2 ANQGSEA. V was shortened by 4 bases and J by 9 bases, with 10 bases between the two germline ends. The CDR3 is 11 residues long. Here the CDR3 reads CSVGGLSEQFF. The DNA of the CDR3 is TGCAGCGTTGGGGGTCTTAGTGAGCAGTTCTTC.

The J gene is TRBJ1-2, the V gene TRBV7-9; 8 bases are a match to TRBD1. Germline values: CDR1 SEHNR, CDR2 FQNEAQ (reference sequence). V was pared by 4 bases and J by 3 bases, with 1 base of the junction left unmatched. The CDR3 is made up of 13 amino acids. CDR3 sequence (DNA): TGTGCCAGCAGCTCGACAGGGGACTATGGCTACACCTTC. This sequence encodes CASSSTGDYGYTF. Full variable domain (outside the CDR3, taken from reference TRBV7-9 and TRBJ1-2): DTGVSQNPRHKITKRGQNVTFRCDPISEHNRLYWYRQTLGQGPEFLTYFQNEAQLEKSRLLSDRFSAERPKGSFSTLEIQRTEQGDSAMYLCASSSTGDYGYTFGSGTRLTVV.

The J gene is TRBJ1-2, the V gene TRBV6-5; D is uncertain. V dropped 2 bases and J dropped 3 bases, with 4 bases sitting between them. The CDR3 covers 12 residues. Germline V gene data show CDR1 as MNHEY and CDR2 as SVGAGI. Written as DNA, the CDR3 is TGTGCCAGCAGTTACAGGGACTATGGCTACACCTTC. This translates into CASSYRDYGYTF.

The chain recombines TRBV20-1 with TRBJ1-1; D perhaps matches TRBD1 (6 bases). Deletions cut 3 bases from V and 0 bases from J, with 11 bases between. This CDR3 contains 14 residues. Germline-derived CDR1 and CDR2 are DFQATT and SNEGSKA (reference sequence). Here the CDR3 DNA reads TGCAGTGCTAGGGCCGGGACACTGAACACTGAAGCTTTCTTT. Translated: CSARAGTLNTEAFF.

CDR3 region: CAISSNRVSEQYV. DNA of the CDR3: TGTGCCATCAGTTCGAACAGGGTCTCCGAGCAGTACGTC. The rearrangement uses TRBV10-3 and TRBJ2-7, with D possibly being TRBD1 (6 bases). V lost 5 bases and J lost 6, with 14 bases in between. Per germline, CDR1 ENHRY and CDR2 SYGVKD. This CDR3 has 13 residues.

V and J are TRBV29-1 and TRBJ2-2; no clear D. CDR1 and CDR2 from the germline V gene are SQVTM and ANQGSEA. V gave up 2 bases and J gave up 6 bases, with 4 bases separating them. CDR3 size: 11 residues. CDR3 bases: TGCAGCGTTGAACGGTCCGGGGAGCTGTTTTTT. Protein sequence: CSVERSGELFF.

This clonotype was found a few times. The V call is TRBV18, the J call TRBJ1-1; the D gene is possibly TRBD1 (6 bases). Looked up from germline, CDR1 is KGHSH and CDR2 is LQKENI. This CDR3 spans 13 amino acids. The ends were cut back, 4 bases at V and 1 base at J, with 7 bases in the middle. CDR3 loop: CASSRGQNTEAFF. The CDR3 nucleotides are TGTGCCAGCTCACGGGGACAGAACACTGAAGCTTTCTTT.

The chain employs TRBV6-6 and TRBJ2-3, with TRBD1 as a possible D gene (5 bases). The CDR3 sequence is 15 residues long. Trimming pared 0 bases from V and 4 bases from J, leaving 11 bases between. From germline, CDR1 is MNHNY and CDR2 SVGAGI (reference sequence). The CDR3 DNA is TGTGCCAGCAGTTACTCCTCAGGCAGGGCAGATACGCAGTATTTT. It encodes CASSYSSGRADTQYF.

The rearrangement links TRBV20-1 to TRBJ2-7; D could derive from TRBD1 or TRBD2 (5 bases each). V was pared by 7 bases and J by 4 bases, with 17 bases between. Germline CDR1 reads DFQATT; CDR2 reads SNEGSKA (reference sequence). The CDR3 runs to 13 residues. This CDR3 is CSGPRDGEYEQYF. The CDR3 DNA is TGCAGTGGCCCCCGGGACGGGGAGTACGAGCAGTACTTC.